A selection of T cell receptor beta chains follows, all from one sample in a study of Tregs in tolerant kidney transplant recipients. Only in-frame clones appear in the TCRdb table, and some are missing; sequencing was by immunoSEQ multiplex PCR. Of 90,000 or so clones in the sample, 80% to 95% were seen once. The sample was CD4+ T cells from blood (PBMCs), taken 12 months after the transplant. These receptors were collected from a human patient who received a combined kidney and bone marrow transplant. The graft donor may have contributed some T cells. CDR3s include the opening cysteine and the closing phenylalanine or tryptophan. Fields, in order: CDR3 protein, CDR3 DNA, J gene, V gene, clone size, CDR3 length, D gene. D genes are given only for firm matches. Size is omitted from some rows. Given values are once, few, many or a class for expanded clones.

CDR3aa: CASSIDLGTSDNHEQYF
CDR3nt: TGTGCCAGTAGTATAGATCTTGGGACTAGTGATAACCACGAGCAGTACTTC
j_gene: TRBJ2-7
v_gene: TRBV19
abundance: NA
len: 17
d_gene: TRBD2

CDR3aa: CASSQLAGGTDTQYF
CDR3nt: TGCGCCAGCAGCCAACTAGCGGGGGGCACAGATACGCAGTATTTT
j_gene: TRBJ2-3
v_gene: TRBV4-1
abundance: NA
len: 15
d_gene: TRBD2

CDR3aa: CASSPSSLDEQYF
CDR3nt: TGTGCCAGCTCACCATCTAGTCTGGACGAGCAGTACTTC
j_gene: TRBJ2-7
v_gene: TRBV18
abundance: NA
len: 13
d_gene: NA

CDR3aa: CASSVTSSGANVLTF
CDR3nt: TGTGCCAGCAGCGTAACAAGCTCTGGGGCCAACGTCCTGACTTTC
j_gene: TRBJ2-6
v_gene: TRBV6-1
abundance: NA
len: 15
d_gene: NA

CDR3aa: CASRRLAVENEQYF
CDR3nt: TGTGCCAGCAGGAGACTAGCGGTCGAGAACGAGCAGTACTTC
j_gene: TRBJ2-7
v_gene: TRBV6-5
abundance: NA
len: 14
d_gene: TRBD2

CDR3aa: CASSVAGGSYNEQFF
CDR3nt: TGTGCCAGCAGCGTAGCGGGGGGTTCCTACAATGAGCAGTTCTTC
j_gene: TRBJ2-1
v_gene: TRBV9
abundance: NA
len: 15
d_gene: TRBD2

CDR3aa: CSVITSGRSYEQYF
CDR3nt: TGCAGCGTTATTACTAGCGGGCGTTCCTACGAGCAGTACTTC
j_gene: TRBJ2-7
v_gene: TRBV29-1
abundance: NA
len: 14
d_gene: TRBD2

CDR3aa: CASSEGASGSSWYEQYF
CDR3nt: TGTGCCAGCAGTGAAGGGGCTAGCGGGAGTAGTTGGTACGAGCAGTACTTC
j_gene: TRBJ2-7
v_gene: TRBV2
abundance: NA
len: 17
d_gene: TRBD2

CDR3aa: CASSQVSLATGELFF
CDR3nt: TGCGCCAGCAGCCAAGTAAGCCTTGCGACCGGGGAGCTGTTTTTT
j_gene: TRBJ2-2
v_gene: TRBV4-1
abundance: NA
len: 15
d_gene: NA

CDR3aa: CASSLGGSGIREFF
CDR3nt: TGTGCCAGCAGCTTAGGTGGTAGCGGGATAAGAGAGTTCTTC
j_gene: TRBJ2-1
v_gene: TRBV11-1
abundance: NA
len: 14
d_gene: TRBD2

CDR3aa: CAWSVRSGGFSKTQYF
CDR3nt: TGTGCCTGGAGTGTACGGTCAGGGGGGTTTTCGAAGACCCAGTACTTC
j_gene: TRBJ2-5
v_gene: TRBV30
abundance: NA
len: 16
d_gene: NA

CDR3aa: CASSSRRVSSYNEQFF
CDR3nt: TGTGCCAGCAGCTCCAGGAGGGTCTCCTCATACAATGAGCAGTTCTTC
j_gene: TRBJ2-1
v_gene: TRBV7-2
abundance: NA
len: 16
d_gene: NA

CDR3aa: CASSAGRDRTFFSGANVLTF
CDR3nt: TGTGCCAGCAGCGCAGGTAGGGACAGAACCTTTTTCTCTGGGGCCAACGTCCTGACTTTC
j_gene: TRBJ2-6
v_gene: TRBV7-3
abundance: few
len: 20
d_gene: TRBD1

CDR3aa: CASALLGSLSDGELFF
CDR3nt: TGTGCTAGTGCCCTGTTGGGCTCATTGAGTGACGGGGAGCTGTTTTTT
j_gene: TRBJ2-2
v_gene: TRBV12-5
abundance: few
len: 16
d_gene: NA

CDR3aa: CASQTSGGQTQYF
CDR3nt: TGCGCCAGTCAGACTAGCGGGGGGCAGACCCAGTACTTC
j_gene: TRBJ2-5
v_gene: TRBV5-1
abundance: NA
len: 13
d_gene: TRBD2

CDR3aa: CASSLPVTGKNEQFF
CDR3nt: TGTGCCAGCAGTTTGCCGGTGACAGGGAAGAATGAGCAGTTCTTC
j_gene: TRBJ2-1
v_gene: TRBV7-2
abundance: NA
len: 15
d_gene: TRBD1

CDR3aa: CASSLWTGPPGGGYTF
CDR3nt: TGTGCCAGCAGTTTATGGACAGGACCACCCGGTGGGGGCTACACCTTC
j_gene: TRBJ1-2
v_gene: TRBV28
abundance: NA
len: 16
d_gene: NA

CDR3aa: CSVAFGHLYGYTF
CDR3nt: TGCAGCGTTGCCTTCGGACATCTCTATGGCTACACCTTC
j_gene: TRBJ1-2
v_gene: TRBV29-1
abundance: NA
len: 13
d_gene: NA

CDR3aa: CASSPTGAVNEKLFF
CDR3nt: TGTGCCAGCAGCCCAACAGGGGCGGTTAATGAAAAACTGTTTTTT
j_gene: TRBJ1-4
v_gene: TRBV7-6
abundance: NA
len: 15
d_gene: TRBD1

CDR3aa: CASSQPLLTGGKAKNIQYF
CDR3nt: TGCGCCAGCAGCCAACCACTTCTCACAGGGGGTAAGGCCAAAAACATTCAGTACTTC
j_gene: TRBJ2-4
v_gene: TRBV4-1
abundance: NA
len: 19
d_gene: TRBD1

CDR3aa: CASSRTGDTYNSPLHF
CDR3nt: TGTGCCAGCAGCCGTACAGGGGATACTTATAATTCACCCCTCCACTTT
j_gene: TRBJ1-6
v_gene: TRBV5-5
abundance: once
len: 16
d_gene: TRBD1

CDR3aa: CASSFGQRPTEAFF
CDR3nt: TGTGCCAGCAGCTTTGGACAGCGTCCCACTGAAGCTTTCTTT
j_gene: TRBJ1-1
v_gene: TRBV11-3
abundance: NA
len: 14
d_gene: NA

CDR3aa: CASSPRFLREGVGYEQYF
CDR3nt: TGTGCCAGCAGCCCCCGGTTTTTGCGGGAGGGCGTGGGGTACGAGCAGTACTTC
j_gene: TRBJ2-7
v_gene: TRBV7-2
abundance: NA
len: 18
d_gene: TRBD2

CDR3aa: CATEPYNEQFF
CDR3nt: TGTGCCACTGAGCCGTATAATGAGCAGTTCTTC
j_gene: TRBJ2-1
v_gene: TRBV28
abundance: NA
len: 11
d_gene: NA

CDR3aa: CASSQARDTQYF
CDR3nt: TGTGCCAGCAGCCAAGCCCGAGATACGCAGTATTTT
j_gene: TRBJ2-3
v_gene: TRBV14
abundance: NA
len: 12
d_gene: NA

CDR3aa: CASSEIGTGGYEKLFF
CDR3nt: TGTGCCAGCAGCGAAATAGGGACAGGGGGCTATGAAAAACTGTTTTTT
j_gene: TRBJ1-4
v_gene: TRBV9
abundance: NA
len: 16
d_gene: TRBD1

CDR3aa: CASSSALAGNGYTF
CDR3nt: TGTGCCAGCAGCTCAGCATTGGCAGGGAACGGCTACACCTTC
j_gene: TRBJ1-2
v_gene: TRBV7-9
abundance: few
len: 14
d_gene: NA

CDR3aa: CASSGMTRGSSYEQYF
CDR3nt: TGTGCCAGCAGTGGGATGACCAGGGGGAGCTCCTACGAGCAGTACTTC
j_gene: TRBJ2-7
v_gene: TRBV2
abundance: NA
len: 16
d_gene: TRBD1

CDR3aa: CASSILTGELFF
CDR3nt: TGTGCCAGCAGTATCCTCACCGGGGAGCTGTTTTTT
j_gene: TRBJ2-2
v_gene: TRBV27
abundance: NA
len: 12
d_gene: NA

CDR3aa: CASSYSASGVSYEQYF
CDR3nt: TGTGCCAGCAGTTACTCGGCTAGCGGGGTATCCTACGAGCAGTACTTC
j_gene: TRBJ2-7
v_gene: TRBV6-6
abundance: NA
len: 16
d_gene: TRBD2

CDR3aa: CASSGSPTDTQYF
CDR3nt: TGTGCCAGCAGTGGTAGTCCCACAGATACGCAGTATTTT
j_gene: TRBJ2-3
v_gene: TRBV25-1
abundance: NA
len: 13
d_gene: NA

CDR3aa: CASSRRGGMNTEAFF
CDR3nt: TGTGCCAGCAGCCGCAGGGGTGGGATGAACACTGAAGCTTTCTTT
j_gene: TRBJ1-1
v_gene: TRBV7-9
abundance: NA
len: 15
d_gene: NA

CDR3aa: CASSFGQGANYGYTF
CDR3nt: TGCGCCAGCAGCTTTGGACAGGGAGCTAACTATGGCTACACCTTC
j_gene: TRBJ1-2
v_gene: TRBV5-1
abundance: NA
len: 15
d_gene: TRBD1

CDR3aa: CASSLVRRTRGYTF
CDR3nt: TGTGCCAGCAGCTTGGTCCGAAGGACTCGAGGCTACACCTTC
j_gene: TRBJ1-2
v_gene: TRBV5-6
abundance: NA
len: 14
d_gene: NA

CDR3aa: CASSPLDSSYEQYF
CDR3nt: TGTGCCAGCTCACCGTTGGACAGCTCCTACGAGCAGTACTTC
j_gene: TRBJ2-7
v_gene: TRBV18
abundance: NA
len: 14
d_gene: NA

CDR3aa: CASSFRGQMNTEAFF
CDR3nt: TGTGCCAGCAGCTTCCGGGGACAGATGAACACTGAAGCTTTCTTT
j_gene: TRBJ1-1
v_gene: TRBV7-8
abundance: NA
len: 15
d_gene: TRBD1

CDR3aa: CSVGGGANEKLFF
CDR3nt: TGCAGCGTCGGGGGGGGAGCAAATGAAAAACTGTTTTTT
j_gene: TRBJ1-4
v_gene: TRBV29-1
abundance: NA
len: 13
d_gene: NA

CDR3aa: CASSKKVRDRGGLETQYF
CDR3nt: TGTGCCAGCAGCAAGAAGGTCCGAGACAGGGGAGGTTTGGAGACCCAGTACTTC
j_gene: TRBJ2-5
v_gene: TRBV5-4
abundance: NA
len: 18
d_gene: TRBD1

CDR3aa: CASSLAWGAEAFF
CDR3nt: TGTGCCAGCAGCTTAGCGTGGGGCGCTGAAGCTTTCTTT
j_gene: TRBJ1-1
v_gene: TRBV7-6
abundance: once
len: 13
d_gene: NA

CDR3aa: CASRVMPGQGSSNYGYTF
CDR3nt: TGTGCCAGCAGAGTTATGCCGGGACAGGGGTCATCTAACTATGGCTACACCTTC
j_gene: TRBJ1-2
v_gene: TRBV28
abundance: NA
len: 18
d_gene: TRBD1

CDR3aa: CASRRELSNQPQHF
CDR3nt: TGTGCCAGCAGACGGGAACTTAGCAATCAGCCCCAGCATTTT
j_gene: TRBJ1-5
v_gene: TRBV5-8
abundance: NA
len: 14
d_gene: NA

CDR3aa: CASSYRQGEAFF
CDR3nt: TGTGCCAGCAGTTACAGACAGGGAGAAGCTTTCTTT
j_gene: TRBJ1-1
v_gene: TRBV6-5
abundance: NA
len: 12
d_gene: TRBD1

CDR3aa: CASSKRSGGFSQPQHF
CDR3nt: TGTGCCAGCAGCAAAAGAAGCGGGGGGTTTTCTCAGCCCCAGCATTTT
j_gene: TRBJ1-5
v_gene: TRBV7-2
abundance: NA
len: 16
d_gene: NA

CDR3aa: CASSQPNRVGRGYTF
CDR3nt: TGCGCCAGCAGCCAACCCAACAGGGTTGGAAGGGGCTACACCTTC
j_gene: TRBJ1-2
v_gene: TRBV4-1
abundance: NA
len: 15
d_gene: NA

CDR3aa: CASSMGTGRLDEQYF
CDR3nt: TGTGCCAGTAGTATGGGGACAGGGAGGCTGGACGAGCAGTACTTC
j_gene: TRBJ2-7
v_gene: TRBV19
abundance: NA
len: 15
d_gene: TRBD1

CDR3aa: CASSSGQYNEQFF
CDR3nt: TGTGCCAGCAGCTCAGGACAGTACAATGAGCAGTTCTTC
j_gene: TRBJ2-1
v_gene: TRBV7-3
abundance: NA
len: 13
d_gene: NA

CDR3aa: CASSLVAGGHLDYEQYF
CDR3nt: TGCGCCAGCAGCTTGGTAGCGGGGGGGCATCTTGACTACGAGCAGTACTTC
j_gene: TRBJ2-7
v_gene: TRBV5-1
abundance: NA
len: 17
d_gene: TRBD2

CDR3aa: CASSPKERRWDIQYF
CDR3nt: TGTGCCAGCAGCCCAAAAGAGCGGAGATGGGACATTCAGTACTTC
j_gene: TRBJ2-4
v_gene: TRBV6-5
abundance: NA
len: 15
d_gene: NA

CDR3aa: CASSQIPGARGWNEKLFF
CDR3nt: TGTGCCAGCAGCCAAATCCCTGGAGCAAGGGGATGGAATGAAAAACTGTTTTTT
j_gene: TRBJ1-4
v_gene: TRBV28
abundance: NA
len: 18
d_gene: NA

CDR3aa: CASSQGISGSYEQYF
CDR3nt: TGTGCCAGCAGCCAAGGCATTAGCGGATCGTACGAGCAGTACTTC
j_gene: TRBJ2-7
v_gene: TRBV4-2
abundance: NA
len: 15
d_gene: NA

CDR3aa: CASSQARVKETQYF
CDR3nt: TGCGCCAGCAGCCAAGCCCGGGTGAAAGAGACCCAGTACTTC
j_gene: TRBJ2-5
v_gene: TRBV4-1
abundance: NA
len: 14
d_gene: NA

CDR3aa: CASTGQGVQPQHF
CDR3nt: TGTGCCAGCACGGGTCAGGGGGTACAGCCCCAGCATTTT
j_gene: TRBJ1-5
v_gene: TRBV2
abundance: NA
len: 13
d_gene: TRBD1

CDR3aa: CASSQEETGIGGYTF
CDR3nt: TGTGCCAGCAGCCAAGAAGAGACAGGGATCGGTGGCTACACCTTC
j_gene: TRBJ1-2
v_gene: TRBV14
abundance: NA
len: 15
d_gene: TRBD1

CDR3aa: CASSVDPYSNQPQHF
CDR3nt: TGTGCCAGCAGCGTAGACCCCTATAGCAATCAGCCCCAGCATTTT
j_gene: TRBJ1-5
v_gene: TRBV9
abundance: once
len: 15
d_gene: NA

CDR3aa: CASSFGGGPYGYTF
CDR3nt: TGTGCCAGCAGCTTTGGGGGAGGGCCCTATGGCTACACCTTC
j_gene: TRBJ1-2
v_gene: TRBV11-2
abundance: NA
len: 14
d_gene: NA